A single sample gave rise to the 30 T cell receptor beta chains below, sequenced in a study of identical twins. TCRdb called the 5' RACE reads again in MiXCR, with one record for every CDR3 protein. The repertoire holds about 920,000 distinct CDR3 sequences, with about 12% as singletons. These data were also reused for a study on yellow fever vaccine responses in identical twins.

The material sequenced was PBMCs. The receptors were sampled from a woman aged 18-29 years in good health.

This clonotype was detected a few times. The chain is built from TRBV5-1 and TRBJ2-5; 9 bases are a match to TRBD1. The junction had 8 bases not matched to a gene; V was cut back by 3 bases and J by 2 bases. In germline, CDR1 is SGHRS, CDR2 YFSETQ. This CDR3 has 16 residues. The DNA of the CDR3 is TGCGCCAGCAGCTCTGGCGCCGGGACAGGGCAAGAGACCCAGTACTTC. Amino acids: CASSSGAGTGQETQYF.

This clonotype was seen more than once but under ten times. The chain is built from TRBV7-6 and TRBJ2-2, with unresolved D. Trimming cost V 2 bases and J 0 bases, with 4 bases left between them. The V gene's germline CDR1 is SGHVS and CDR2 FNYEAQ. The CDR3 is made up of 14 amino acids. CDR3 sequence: CASSLITNTGELFF. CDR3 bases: TGTGCCAGCAGCTTAATTACGAACACCGGGGAGCTGTTTTTT.

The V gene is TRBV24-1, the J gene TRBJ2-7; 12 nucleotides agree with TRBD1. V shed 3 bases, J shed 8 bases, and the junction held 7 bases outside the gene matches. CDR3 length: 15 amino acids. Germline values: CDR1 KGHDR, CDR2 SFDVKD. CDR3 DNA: TGTGCCACCAGTGATGGGGGACAGGGGGCGCAGAAGCAGTACTTC. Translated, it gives CATSDGGQGAQKQYF.

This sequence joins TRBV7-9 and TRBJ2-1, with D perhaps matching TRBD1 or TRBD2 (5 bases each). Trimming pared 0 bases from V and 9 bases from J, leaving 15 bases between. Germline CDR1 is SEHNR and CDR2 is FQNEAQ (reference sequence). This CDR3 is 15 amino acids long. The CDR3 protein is CASSLASSPGGEQFF. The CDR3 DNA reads TGTGCCAGCAGCTTAGCTTCTAGTCCTGGGGGTGAGCAGTTCTTC.

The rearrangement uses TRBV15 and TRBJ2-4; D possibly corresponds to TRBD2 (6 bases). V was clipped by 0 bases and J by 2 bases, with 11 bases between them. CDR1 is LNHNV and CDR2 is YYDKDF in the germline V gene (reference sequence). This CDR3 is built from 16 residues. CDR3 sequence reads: CATSRDFGGTKNIQYF. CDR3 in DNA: TGTGCCACCAGCAGAGATTTCGGGGGAACCAAAAACATTCAGTACTTC.

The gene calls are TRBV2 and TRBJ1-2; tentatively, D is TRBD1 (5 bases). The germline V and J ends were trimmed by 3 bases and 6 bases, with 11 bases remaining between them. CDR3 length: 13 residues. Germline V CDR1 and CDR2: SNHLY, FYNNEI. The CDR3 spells CASSEGLNNGYTF. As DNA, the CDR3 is TGTGCCAGCAGTGAGGGACTGAATAATGGCTACACCTTC.

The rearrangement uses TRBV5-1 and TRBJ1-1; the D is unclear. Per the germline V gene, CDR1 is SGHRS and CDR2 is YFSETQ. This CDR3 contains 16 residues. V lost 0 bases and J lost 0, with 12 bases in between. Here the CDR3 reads CASSLVEGSLNTEAFF. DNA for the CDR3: TGCGCCAGCAGCTTGGTGGAGGGATCATTGAACACTGAAGCTTTCTTT. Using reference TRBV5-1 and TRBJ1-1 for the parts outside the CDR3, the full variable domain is KAGVTQTPRYLIKTRGQQVTLSCSPISGHRSVSWYQQTPGQGLQFLFEYFSETQRNKGNFPGRFSGRQFSNSRSEMNVSTLELGDSALYLCASSLVEGSLNTEAFFGQGTRLTVV.

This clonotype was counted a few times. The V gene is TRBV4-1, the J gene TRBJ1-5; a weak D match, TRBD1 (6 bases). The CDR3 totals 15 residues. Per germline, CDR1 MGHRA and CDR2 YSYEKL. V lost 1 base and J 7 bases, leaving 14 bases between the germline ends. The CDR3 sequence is CASSQVGGEVQPQHF. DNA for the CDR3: TGCGCCAGCAGCCAAGTTGGGGGCGAGGTGCAGCCCCAGCATTTT.

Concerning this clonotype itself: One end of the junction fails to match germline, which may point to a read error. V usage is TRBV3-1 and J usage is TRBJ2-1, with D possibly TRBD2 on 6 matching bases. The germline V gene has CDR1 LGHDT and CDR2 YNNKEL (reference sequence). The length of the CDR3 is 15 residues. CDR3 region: CASTQGASAYNEQFF. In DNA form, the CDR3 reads TGTGCCAGCACCCAAGGGGCTAGCGCCTACAATGAGCAGTTCTTC.

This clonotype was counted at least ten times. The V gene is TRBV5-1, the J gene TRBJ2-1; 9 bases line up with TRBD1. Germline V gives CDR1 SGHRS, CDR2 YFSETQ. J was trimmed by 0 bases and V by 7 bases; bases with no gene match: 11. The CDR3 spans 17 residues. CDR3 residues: CASGKQGAGSSYNEQFF. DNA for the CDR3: TGCGCCAGCGGAAAACAGGGGGCTGGAAGCTCCTACAATGAGCAGTTCTTC.

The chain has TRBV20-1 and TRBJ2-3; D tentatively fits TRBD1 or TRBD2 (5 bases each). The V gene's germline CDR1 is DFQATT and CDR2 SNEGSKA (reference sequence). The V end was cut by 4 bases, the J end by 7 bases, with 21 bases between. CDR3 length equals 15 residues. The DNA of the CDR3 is TGCAGTGCTATCGTCCGGGACCTTGGGATCCATACGCAGTATTTT. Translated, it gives CSAIVRDLGIHTQYF.

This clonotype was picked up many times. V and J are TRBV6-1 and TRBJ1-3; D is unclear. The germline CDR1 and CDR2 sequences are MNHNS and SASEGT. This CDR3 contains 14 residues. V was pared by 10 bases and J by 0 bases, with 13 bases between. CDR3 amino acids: CATRPLGSGNTIYF. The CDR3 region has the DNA TGTGCCACCCGACCCTTGGGCTCTGGAAACACCATATATTTT.

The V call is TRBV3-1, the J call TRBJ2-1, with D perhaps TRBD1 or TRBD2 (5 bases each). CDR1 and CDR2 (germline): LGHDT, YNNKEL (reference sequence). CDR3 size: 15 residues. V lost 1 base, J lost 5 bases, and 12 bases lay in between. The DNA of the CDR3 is TGTGCCAGCAGCCAAGTGAGGGGCGTGGACAATGAGCAGTTCTTC. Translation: CASSQVRGVDNEQFF.

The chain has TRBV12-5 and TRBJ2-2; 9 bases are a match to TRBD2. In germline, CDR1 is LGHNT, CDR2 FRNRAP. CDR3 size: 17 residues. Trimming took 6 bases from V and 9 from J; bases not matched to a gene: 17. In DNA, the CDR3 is TGTGCTAGTGGCCGGACTTTCGAGGCGGGAGGGTTCAGGGAGCTGTTTTTT. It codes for CASGRTFEAGGFRELFF.

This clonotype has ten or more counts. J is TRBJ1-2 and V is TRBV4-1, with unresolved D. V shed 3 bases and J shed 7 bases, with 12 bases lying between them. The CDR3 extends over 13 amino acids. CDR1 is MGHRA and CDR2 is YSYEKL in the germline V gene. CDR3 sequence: CASSHGGFRGYTF. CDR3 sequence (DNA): TGCGCCAGCAGCCACGGAGGGTTCCGTGGCTACACCTTC.

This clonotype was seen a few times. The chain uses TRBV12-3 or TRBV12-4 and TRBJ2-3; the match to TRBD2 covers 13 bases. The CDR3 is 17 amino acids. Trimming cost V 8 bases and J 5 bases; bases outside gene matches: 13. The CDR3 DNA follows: TGTGCCAGCTCTAAACCGGGACTAGCGGGGAGTAGAGATACGCAGTATTTT. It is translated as CASSKPGLAGSRDTQYF.

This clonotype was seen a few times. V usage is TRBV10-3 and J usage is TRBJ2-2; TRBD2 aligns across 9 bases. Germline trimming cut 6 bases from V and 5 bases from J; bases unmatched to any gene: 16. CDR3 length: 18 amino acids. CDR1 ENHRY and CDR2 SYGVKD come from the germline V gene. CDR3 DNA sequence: TGTGCCATCAGCACGGCGGGGGGGCCTATGAGTGGAACCGGGGAGCTGTTTTTT. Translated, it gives CAISTAGGPMSGTGELFF.

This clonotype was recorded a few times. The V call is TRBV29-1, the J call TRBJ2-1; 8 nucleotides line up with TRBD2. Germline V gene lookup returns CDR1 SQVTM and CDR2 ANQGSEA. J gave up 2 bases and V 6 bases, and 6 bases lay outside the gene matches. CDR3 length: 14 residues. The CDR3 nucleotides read TGCAGCGTCCCGAGCGGGAGAGCCTACAATGAGCAGTTCTTC. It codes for CSVPSGRAYNEQFF.

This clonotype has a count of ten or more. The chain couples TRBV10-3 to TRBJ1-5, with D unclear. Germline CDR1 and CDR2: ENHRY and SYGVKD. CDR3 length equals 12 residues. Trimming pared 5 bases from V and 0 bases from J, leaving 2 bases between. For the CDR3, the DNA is TGTGCCATCAGTAGTAGCAATCAGCCCCAGCATTTT. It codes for CAISSSNQPQHF.

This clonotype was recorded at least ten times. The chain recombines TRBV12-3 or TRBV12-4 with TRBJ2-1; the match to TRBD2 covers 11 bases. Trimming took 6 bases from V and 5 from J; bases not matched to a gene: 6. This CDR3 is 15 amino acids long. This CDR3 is CASRLAGGPNNEQFF. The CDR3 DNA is TGTGCCAGCAGGCTAGCGGGGGGACCTAACAATGAGCAGTTCTTC.

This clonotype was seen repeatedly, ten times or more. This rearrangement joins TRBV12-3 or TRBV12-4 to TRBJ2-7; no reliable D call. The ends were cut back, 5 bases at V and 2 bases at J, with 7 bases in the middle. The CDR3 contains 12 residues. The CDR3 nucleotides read TGTGCCAGCAGTCGAGACACCTACGAGCAGTACGTC. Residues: CASSRDTYEQYV.

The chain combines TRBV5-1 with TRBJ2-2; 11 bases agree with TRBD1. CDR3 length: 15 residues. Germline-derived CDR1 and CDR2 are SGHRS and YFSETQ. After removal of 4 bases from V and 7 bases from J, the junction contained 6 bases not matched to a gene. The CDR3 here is CASSVRTGGVGELFF. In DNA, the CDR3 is TGCGCCAGCAGCGTACGGACAGGGGGCGTCGGGGAGCTGTTTTTT.

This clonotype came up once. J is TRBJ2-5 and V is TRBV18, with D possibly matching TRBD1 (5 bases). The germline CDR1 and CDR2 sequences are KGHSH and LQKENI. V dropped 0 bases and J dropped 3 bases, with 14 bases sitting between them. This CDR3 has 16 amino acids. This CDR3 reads CASSPPLGQGKETQYF. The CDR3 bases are TGTGCCAGCTCACCACCGCTTGGGCAGGGCAAAGAGACCCAGTACTTC.

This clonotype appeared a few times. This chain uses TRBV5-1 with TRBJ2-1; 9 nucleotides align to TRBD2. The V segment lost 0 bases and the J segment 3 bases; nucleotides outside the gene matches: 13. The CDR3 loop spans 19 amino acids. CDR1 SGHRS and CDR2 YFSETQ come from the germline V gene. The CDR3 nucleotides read TGCGCCAGCAGCTTGGGCTGGCTAGCGGGGCAAAACGTCTACAATGAGCAGTTCTTC. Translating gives CASSLGWLAGQNVYNEQFF.

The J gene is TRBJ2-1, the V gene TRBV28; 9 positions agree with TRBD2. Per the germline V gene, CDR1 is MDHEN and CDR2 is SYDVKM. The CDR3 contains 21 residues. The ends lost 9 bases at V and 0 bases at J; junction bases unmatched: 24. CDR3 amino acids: CARSPGARLADLYSSYNEQFF. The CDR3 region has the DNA TGTGCCAGGAGCCCCGGGGCTAGACTAGCGGATCTTTACAGCTCCTACAATGAGCAGTTCTTC. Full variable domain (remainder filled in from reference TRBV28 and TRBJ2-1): DVKVTQSSRYLVKRTGEKVFLECVQDMDHENMFWYRQDPGLGLRLIYFSYDVKMKEKGDIPEGYSVSREKKERFSLILESASTNQTSMYLCARSPGARLADLYSSYNEQFFGPGTRLTVL.

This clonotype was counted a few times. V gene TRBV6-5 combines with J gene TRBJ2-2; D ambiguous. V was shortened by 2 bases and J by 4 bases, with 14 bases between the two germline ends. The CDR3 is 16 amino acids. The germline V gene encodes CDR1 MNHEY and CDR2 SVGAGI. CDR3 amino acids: CASSYSVYPSTGELFF. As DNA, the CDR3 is TGTGCCAGCAGTTACAGCGTCTACCCGAGCACCGGGGAGCTGTTTTTT.

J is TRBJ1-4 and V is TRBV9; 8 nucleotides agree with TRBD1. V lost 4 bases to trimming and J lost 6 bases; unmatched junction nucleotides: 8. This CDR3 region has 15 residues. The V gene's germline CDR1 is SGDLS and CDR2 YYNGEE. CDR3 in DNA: TGTGCCAGCAGCAACTCAGGGGGCAGGGATGAAAAACTGTTTTTT. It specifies CASSNSGGRDEKLFF.

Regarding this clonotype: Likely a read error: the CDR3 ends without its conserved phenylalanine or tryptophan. As DNA, the CDR3 is TGCAGTGCTCACACAGGGTCAAATGAAAAACTGTTTTCT. It codes for CSAHTGSNEKLFS. V and J are TRBV20-1 and TRBJ1-4; the D gene is possibly TRBD1 (6 bases). Trimming cost V 5 bases and J 5 bases, with 12 bases left between them. Per the germline V gene, CDR1 is DFQATT and CDR2 is SNEGSKA (reference sequence). The CDR3 covers 13 residues.

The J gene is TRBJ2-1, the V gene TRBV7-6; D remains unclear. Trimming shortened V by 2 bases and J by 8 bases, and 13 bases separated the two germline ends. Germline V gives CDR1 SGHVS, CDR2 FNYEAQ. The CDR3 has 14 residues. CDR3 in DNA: TGTGCCAGCAGCTTAAGTGGGGTTTACGATGAGCAGTTCTTC. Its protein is CASSLSGVYDEQFF.

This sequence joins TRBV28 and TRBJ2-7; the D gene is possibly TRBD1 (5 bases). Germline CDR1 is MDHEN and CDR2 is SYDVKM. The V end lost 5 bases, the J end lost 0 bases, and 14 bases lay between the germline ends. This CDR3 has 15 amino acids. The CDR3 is CASSPQDRNSYEQYF. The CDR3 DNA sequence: TGTGCCAGCAGTCCCCAAGACAGAAACTCCTACGAGCAGTACTTC.